This T cell receptor beta chain stems from a study of technical replicates of blood from a handful of donors. Sequencing used immunoSEQ multiplex PCR; TCRdb keeps in-frame clones, though not all of them. The sample records 74,000 or so clones, 95% to 98% being singletons. The sample comprised T cells isolated from PBMCs. The origin of this receptor is a human donor in good health.

This CDR3 reads CASSSRQGRTGELFF. Written as DNA, the CDR3 is TGTGCCAGCAGTTCCCGACAGGGAAGAACCGGGGAGCTGTTTTTT. The chain joins TRBV28 to TRBJ2-2; 7 nucleotides align to TRBD1. V was pared by 4 bases and J by 5 bases, with 7 bases of the junction left unmatched. CDR1 and CDR2 (germline): MDHEN, SYDVKM. The CDR3 has 15 residues.